This T cell receptor beta chain was identified in a study of T-cell reconstitution after alpha-beta-depleted transplantation in children. Molecular barcoding with unique molecular identifiers was used for the TCRbeta library. Using its own MiXCR run on the PCR reads, TCRdb lists one record per CDR3 protein. Found here are hundreds of thousands of distinct CDR3 sequences, about 16% of them singletons; the top ten hold 3.3%. Comment on this clonotype: Sequence at one end of the junction differs from germline and may be a read error.

Germline V gives CDR1 SGHTA, CDR2 FQGTGA. The CDR3 sequence is 16 residues long. This chain connects TRBV7-3 to TRBJ2-5, with 7 bases identical to TRBD2. This TCR was sampled from a human donor who donated a stem cell graft to a child with acute lymphoblastic leukemia. Sequencing used PBMCs from the stem cell graft donor, obtained from the stem cell graft. The CDR3 DNA reads as TGTGCCAGCAGCTTAACGTTCCTAGCGGACCAAGGGACCCAGTACTTC. It specifies CASSLTFLADQGTQYF. Filled out from reference TRBV7-3 and TRBJ2-5, the complete variable domain reads GAGVSQTPSNKVTEKGKYVELRCDPISGHTALYWYRQSLGQGPEFLIYFQGTGAADDSGLPNDRFFAVRPEGSVSTLKIQRTERGDSAVYLCASSLTFLADQGTQYFGPGTRLLVL.